Listed below are T cell receptor beta chains from one sample, sequenced in a study of T cell responses to AZD1222 COVID-19 vaccine. Only in-frame clones appear in the TCRdb table, and some are missing; sequencing was by immunoSEQ multiplex PCR. The sample consists of around 83,000 clones, approximately 90% of them appearing once. Sequences were derived from peripheral blood, sampled 28 days after the second AZD1222 dose. These TCRs come from an adult who received the AZD1222 COVID-19 vaccine. Both conserved end residues are part of each CDR3. D genes are given only for firm matches. The listing skips clone size in some rows; elsewhere it reads once, few, many or a size class.

v_gene	abundance	len	d_gene	j_gene	CDR3nt	CDR3aa
TRBV19	.	15	.	TRBJ2-1	TGTGCCACCAAGGGGGGTTGGTCCTACTACAATGAGCAGTTCTTC	CATKGGWSYYNEQFF
TRBV18	.	17	TRBD1	TRBJ1-3	TGTGCCAGCTCACCGATAGGACAGGGAAGGTCTGGAAACACCATATATTTT	CASSPIGQGRSGNTIYF
TRBV30	.	16	.	TRBJ1-3	TGTGCCTGGAGTGTAGGACAGAAACTCTCTGGAAACACCATATATTTT	CAWSVGQKLSGNTIYF
TRBV6-5	.	14	TRBD1	TRBJ1-5	TGTGCCAGCAACCCTACAGGGGGCGGGCAGCCCCAGCATTTT	CASNPTGGGQPQHF
TRBV11-2	.	15	TRBD1	TRBJ1-2	TGTGCCAGCAGCCGGGAGGGACAGGGGGCGGGTGGCTACACCTTC	CASSREGQGAGGYTF
TRBV19	.	14	TRBD2	TRBJ2-7	TGTGCCAGCCGCACTAGCGGGGCCTCCTACGAGCAGTACTTC	CASRTSGASYEQYF
TRBV24-1	few	15	TRBD1	TRBJ2-1	TGTGCCACCAGTGAATCGGGACAGAAAAACAATGAGCAGTTCTTC	CATSESGQKNNEQFF
TRBV7-2	.	15	.	TRBJ1-5	TGTGCCAGCAGCCCGGGACGACAAGGCCATCAGCCCCAGCATTTT	CASSPGRQGHQPQHF
TRBV19	.	13	TRBD1	TRBJ2-1	TGTGCCAGTAACAGGGGAGCCTACAATGAGCAGTTCTTC	CASNRGAYNEQFF
TRBV5-1	.	14	TRBD1	TRBJ1-3	TGCGCCAGCAGCCCACAGGGGGCGAGAAACACCATATATTTT	CASSPQGARNTIYF
TRBV12-3/TRBV12-4	.	13	.	TRBJ1-2	TGTGCCAGCAGCCCAGACAGGACGGGAGGCTACACCTTC	CASSPDRTGGYTF
TRBV30	.	11	.	TRBJ1-2	TGTGCCTGGAGTGAAGACTATGGCTACACCTTC	CAWSEDYGYTF
TRBV6-1	.	14	.	TRBJ1-4	TGTGCCAGCAGTGAATCGGGCCTCAATGAAAAACTGTTTTTT	CASSESGLNEKLFF
TRBV2	.	14	.	TRBJ1-5	TGTGCCAGCAGTGAAATTCTCGGCAGCCAGCCCCAGCATTTT	CASSEILGSQPQHF
TRBV4-3	.	16	.	TRBJ1-5	TGCGCCAGCAGCCAAGATACACAGAATAGCAATCAGCCCCAGCATTTT	CASSQDTQNSNQPQHF
TRBV27	.	14	.	TRBJ2-7	TGTGCCAGCAGACGAACAGGGTCGGGCTACGAGCAGTACTTC	CASRRTGSGYEQYF
TRBV4-3	.	17	.	TRBJ2-3	TGCGCCAGCAGCCAAGATACGCGGCGGACTAGCACAGATACGCAGTATTTT	CASSQDTRRTSTDTQYF
TRBV4-3	.	14	.	TRBJ2-2	TGCGCCAGCAGCCCCTTGGGGTGGACCGGGGAGCTGTTTTTT	CASSPLGWTGELFF
TRBV11-2	.	12	TRBD1	TRBJ2-7	TGTGCCAGCGACAACCAGGGGGCCGAGCAGTACTTC	CASDNQGAEQYF
TRBV11-2	.	15	.	TRBJ1-4	TGTGCCAGCAGCTTAGAGGGCAGGGGTAGTGAAAAACTGTTTTTT	CASSLEGRGSEKLFF
TRBV6-5	.	15	.	TRBJ1-2	TGTGCCAGCAGTTACTCAGGAAGTAGGGAGCATGGCTACACCTTC	CASSYSGSREHGYTF
TRBV5-4	once	14	.	TRBJ1-3	TGTGCCAGCAGCTTTAAGGGTGGTGGAAACACCATATATTTT	CASSFKGGGNTIYF
TRBV5-4	.	17	TRBD1	TRBJ1-1	TGTGCCAGCAGCTTGGGTAGGACAGGGGGCGCGGGCACTGAAGCTTTCTTT	CASSLGRTGGAGTEAFF
TRBV7-3	.	15	TRBD1	TRBJ2-3	TGTGCCAGCAGTCACGACAGGGTTGGCACAGATACGCAGTATTTT	CASSHDRVGTDTQYF
TRBV12-3/TRBV12-4	.	11	.	TRBJ2-7	TGTGCCAGCAGTTTTCTCCACGAGCAGTACTTC	CASSFLHEQYF
TRBV5-1	.	13	.	TRBJ1-1	TGCGCCAGCAGCTGGACAATGAACACTGAAGCTTTCTTT	CASSWTMNTEAFF
TRBV6-5	.	11	.	TRBJ2-5	TGTGCCAGCGGTTACCAAGGGACCCAGTACTTC	CASGYQGTQYF
TRBV7-8	.	17	TRBD1	TRBJ1-3	TGTGCCAGCAGCTTAGCGATGGCAGGGGGTTCGGGAAACACCATATATTTT	CASSLAMAGGSGNTIYF
TRBV5-1	once	17	TRBD1	TRBJ1-1	TGCGCCAGCAGGTATGGCGGGACAGGGGGCCTGAACACTGAAGCTTTCTTT	CASRYGGTGGLNTEAFF
TRBV27	.	13	TRBD2	TRBJ2-1	TGTGCCAGCAGTGAGCGGGGGCGCGATGAGCAGTTCTTC	CASSERGRDEQFF
TRBV23-1	.	15	.	TRBJ1-2	TGCGCCAGCAGTCAAGGAGGGAACCCTAACTATGGCTACACCTTC	CASSQGGNPNYGYTF
TRBV24-1	once	18	TRBD1	TRBJ2-3	TGTGCCACCAGTGATTTCGCCGGGGACAGCCCCAGAGGAGATACGCAGTATTTT	CATSDFAGDSPRGDTQYF
TRBV5-1	.	16	.	TRBJ2-5	TGCGCCAGCAGCCCACCTGGAAGGCCCTCCAGAGAGACCCAGTACTTC	CASSPPGRPSRETQYF
TRBV7-2	.	18	.	TRBJ1-6	TGTGCCAGCAGCTTAGTGGTAGGATCGAACTCCTATAATTCACCCCTCCACTTT	CASSLVVGSNSYNSPLHF
TRBV3-1/TRBV3-2	.	15	TRBD2	TRBJ2-7	TGTGCCAGCAGCCAAGACCTGAGCGGGGCCTACGAGCAGTACTTC	CASSQDLSGAYEQYF
TRBV9	.	15	.	TRBJ1-4	TGTGCCAGCAGCGTAGTGGGGGCCTCCAGTGAAAAACTGTTTTTT	CASSVVGASSEKLFF
TRBV6-8	.	14	.	TRBJ2-4	TGTGCCAGCAGTTGTAGCTTAGCCAAAAACATTCAGTACTTC	CASSCSLAKNIQYF
TRBV19	once	13	TRBD1	TRBJ2-5	TGTGCCCCCTCGACAGGGGACCAAGAGACCCAGTACTTC	CAPSTGDQETQYF
TRBV28	.	13	.	TRBJ2-7	TGTGCCACCCAAGGGGGGGGTCCGTACGAGCAGTACTTC	CATQGGGPYEQYF
TRBV19	.	13	.	TRBJ1-1	TGTGCCAGTAGTGCGCCTTTCCAGACTGAAGCTTTCTTT	CASSAPFQTEAFF
TRBV7-2	once	14	.	TRBJ1-1	TGTGCCGGACAACCTGGGACGGTGAACACTGAAGCTTTCTTT	CAGQPGTVNTEAFF
TRBV4-3	.	14	TRBD1	TRBJ1-2	TGCGCCAGCAGCCGGACAGGGTACGGCTATGGCTACACCTTC	CASSRTGYGYGYTF
TRBV28	.	13	TRBD2	TRBJ2-4	TGTGCCAGCCGCCGGGGGGGGGAGGACATTCAGTACTTC	CASRRGGEDIQYF
TRBV28	.	16	.	TRBJ2-3	TGTGCCAGCAGTTTGACGGGCGGGGGCAGGTCAGATACGCAGTATTTT	CASSLTGGGRSDTQYF
TRBV5-1	.	15	.	TRBJ2-7	TGCGCCAGCAGCAGGGGACTTCCGAGCTCCTACGAGCAGTACTTC	CASSRGLPSSYEQYF
TRBV24-1	.	15	.	TRBJ2-1	TGTGCCACCAGTGATCCCCGGGGCCCCTACAATGAGCAGTTCTTC	CATSDPRGPYNEQFF